Listed here are 27 T cell receptor beta chains from one sample, sequenced in a study of patients and donors after allogeneic stem cell transplantation. TCRdb analysed the RT-PCR reads with MiXCR anew, one entry per CDR3 protein. The sample gives roughly 30,000 distinct CDR3 sequences, under 7.5% of which show up once; about 32% is in the top ten. The sample was blood, either unsorted or a sorted T cell fraction (not recorded which). These receptors all come from a human donor who was either an allogeneic HSCT recipient or a stem cell or donor lymphocyte infusion donor (not recorded which). It is not recorded whose cells these are; they may come from a transplant donor.

This clonotype was detected ten times or more. V usage is TRBV12-3 or TRBV12-4 and J usage is TRBJ2-7; D is perhaps TRBD1 or TRBD2 (5 bases each). The CDR3 extends over 13 amino acids. V gave up 5 bases and J gave up 2 bases, with 10 bases separating them. The CDR3 is CASSPRGAYEQYF. The CDR3 nucleotides are TGTGCCAGCAGTCCAAGGGGAGCCTACGAGCAGTACTTC.

This clonotype was recorded a few times. The chain combines TRBV19 with TRBJ1-5; D not resolved. Per the germline V gene, CDR1 is LNHDA and CDR2 is SQIVND (reference sequence). Trimming shortened V by 8 bases and J by 9 bases, and 23 bases separated the two germline ends. CDR3 size: 15 residues. CDR3 coding DNA: TGTGCCAGTCTACCAATGACTAATTCCAGAGGGCCCCAGCATTTT. Protein product: CASLPMTNSRGPQHF.

By sample share, this clonotype is medium-sized (0.01 to 0.1%). V usage is TRBV7-9 and J usage is TRBJ1-2, with D perhaps TRBD1 (5 bases). The CDR3 is made up of 13 amino acids. The V end was cut by 3 bases, the J end by 3 bases, with 8 bases between. Germline V lookup: CDR1 SEHNR, CDR2 FQNEAQ (reference sequence). The CDR3 reads CASSFQGDYGYTF. In DNA, the CDR3 is TGTGCCAGCAGCTTTCAAGGGGACTATGGCTACACCTTC.

At least ten counts were recorded for this clonotype. V is TRBV18 and J is TRBJ1-1, with no clear D. There are 13 residues in the CDR3. Trimming shortened V by 4 bases and J by 1 base, and 7 bases separated the two germline ends. Germline values: CDR1 KGHSH, CDR2 LQKENI. CDR3 region: CASSLQWNTEAFF. The DNA for the CDR3 is TGTGCCAGCTCACTCCAGTGGAACACTGAAGCTTTCTTT. Looking up the rest from reference TRBV18 and TRBJ1-1 gives the full variable domain: NAGVMQNPRHLVRRRGQEARLRCSPMKGHSHVYWYRQLPEEGLKFMVYLQKENIIDESGMPKERFSAEFPKEGPSILRIQQVVRGDSAAYFCASSLQWNTEAFFGQGTRLTVV.

This clonotype has a handful of counts. The chain joins TRBV7-9 to TRBJ2-1; weak D call: TRBD1 (6 bases). In germline, CDR1 is SEHNR, CDR2 FQNEAQ (reference sequence). Trimming removed 4 bases at V and 9 bases at J, with 22 bases between. The CDR3 loop spans 16 amino acids. Here the CDR3 reads CASSSGARGPPGEQFF. The DNA for the CDR3 is TGTGCCAGCAGCTCAGGGGCCAGGGGTCCCCCAGGTGAGCAGTTCTTC.

Many counts were recorded for this clonotype. This chain joins TRBV18 and TRBJ2-1; TRBD2 matches at 7 bases. The CDR3 is made up of 14 amino acids. Trimming cost V 4 bases and J 3 bases; bases outside gene matches: 3. CDR1 and CDR2 from the germline V gene are KGHSH and LQKENI. The CDR3 reads CASSQWTSYNEQFF. The CDR3 bases are TGTGCCAGCTCACAATGGACTAGCTACAATGAGCAGTTCTTC.

This clonotype was picked up many times. The gene calls are TRBV5-1 and TRBJ2-1, with 8 bases aligning to TRBD2. The CDR3 spans 17 residues. V lost 2 bases to trimming and J lost 8 bases; unmatched junction nucleotides: 15. Germline-derived CDR1 and CDR2 are SGHRS and YFSETQ. The CDR3 DNA sequence: TGCGCCAGCAGCTTTGAGGTTATAGCGGGAAAGGGGGATGAGCAGTTCTTC. Translated: CASSFEVIAGKGDEQFF.

The chain is built from TRBV7-2 and TRBJ2-1; 7 bases line up with TRBD1. CDR1 is SGHTA and CDR2 is FQGNSA in the germline V gene. The CDR3 sequence is 15 residues long. Trimming removed 5 bases from V and 4 bases from J; junction bases left unmatched: 8. CDR3 bases: TGTGCCAGCAGCAATAAATTGGGACAGTACAATGAGCAGTTCTTC. Protein: CASSNKLGQYNEQFF.

This clonotype appeared many times. The CDR3 loop reads CSAREKITGTGGFYSNQPQHF. In nucleotides, the CDR3 is TGCAGTGCTAGAGAAAAAATCACCGGGACAGGGGGGTTTTATAGCAATCAGCCCCAGCATTTT. The rearrangement uses TRBV20-1 and TRBJ1-5; TRBD1 matches 11 bases. Germline trimming cut 0 bases from V and 0 bases from J; bases unmatched to any gene: 16. Germline V lookup: CDR1 DFQATT, CDR2 SNEGSKA (reference sequence). This CDR3 has 21 residues.

The rearrangement links TRBV2 to TRBJ2-5; tentatively, D is TRBD1 or TRBD2 (6 bases each). This CDR3 has 14 residues. Trimming removed 0 bases from V and 4 bases from J, with 9 bases in between. Germline CDR1 SNHLY, CDR2 FYNNEI. In nucleotides, the CDR3 is TGTGCCAGCAGTGAAGCAGGGGGAGGAGAGACCCAGTACTTC. Its translation is CASSEAGGGETQYF.

This clonotype has ten or more counts. The rearrangement joins TRBV9 to TRBJ1-1, with 7 bases matching TRBD1. Germline values: CDR1 SGDLS, CDR2 YYNGEE. V lost 0 bases, J lost 10 bases, and 12 bases stayed unmatched. The CDR3 sequence is 15 residues long. CDR3 protein: CASSVDGGKAGGAFF. The CDR3 coding sequence is TGTGCCAGCAGCGTAGATGGTGGGAAGGCAGGGGGAGCTTTCTTT.

In this sample, this clonotype turned up many times. A much larger clone sits a single nucleotide away, making a read error possible. V gene TRBV7-8 combines with J gene TRBJ1-1; the match to TRBD1 covers 7 bases. The ends lost 1 base at V and 1 base at J; junction bases unmatched: 18. Germline loops: CDR1 SGHVS, CDR2 FQNEAQ. This CDR3 has 20 amino acids. In DNA, the CDR3 is TGTGCCAGCAGCTTAGGTCTAGGGGGCGGGGGCCCCAATGCGAACACTGAAGCTTTCTTT. Amino acid sequence: CASSLGLGGGGPNANTEAFF.

This chain connects TRBV4-2 to TRBJ2-2; D is possibly TRBD2 (5 bases). The CDR3 consists of 16 residues. Trimming pared 0 bases from V and 0 bases from J, leaving 8 bases between. Germline-derived CDR1 and CDR2 are LGHNA and YNFKEQ. The CDR3 reads CASSQDTRPNTGELFF. Written as DNA, the CDR3 is TGTGCCAGCAGCCAAGACACTAGACCGAACACCGGGGAGCTGTTTTTT.

The chain has TRBV9 and TRBJ2-5; 7 positions match TRBD1. This CDR3 comprises 18 residues. V lost 6 bases and J lost 2; bases outside the gene matches: 19. Germline V gene lookup returns CDR1 SGDLS and CDR2 YYNGEE. CDR3 nucleotides: TGTGCCAGCAACCCCCCCGGGACAGACCGTAACCCTCAAGAGACCCAGTACTTC. Amino acids: CASNPPGTDRNPQETQYF.

Ten or more counts support this clonotype. The J gene is TRBJ1-1, the V gene TRBV12-5, with TRBD1 as a possible D gene (5 bases). This CDR3 is built from 13 residues. Germline V gene sequence: CDR1 LGHNT, CDR2 FRNRAP. The V gene lost 6 bases and the J gene lost 3 bases, with 11 bases spanning the gap. The CDR3 here is CASGPDSDTEAFF. DNA of the CDR3: TGTGCTAGTGGCCCAGACAGTGACACTGAAGCTTTCTTT.

This clonotype was counted many times. J is TRBJ2-7 and V is TRBV20-1, with D hard to call. The germline gives CDR1 DFQATT, CDR2 SNEGSKA (reference sequence). Trimming shortened V by 3 bases and J by 4 bases, and 13 bases separated the two germline ends. The CDR3 is made up of 13 amino acids. CDR3 nucleotides: TGCAGTGCTAGGGCGCAGAAAGCATACGAGCAGTACTTC. The encoded protein is CSARAQKAYEQYF.

CDR3 sequence: CASSQAHGTGGYEQYF. CDR3 sequence (DNA): TGCGCCAGCAGCCAAGCTCACGGGACAGGGGGCTACGAGCAGTACTTC. This chain links TRBV4-3 with TRBJ2-7; 11 nucleotides match TRBD1. Unmatched junction bases numbered 5, after V lost 1 base and J lost 3 bases. Germline CDR1 LGHNA, CDR2 YSLEER. The CDR3 is 16 amino acids.

This clonotype was detected ten times or more. The chain has TRBV10-3 and TRBJ2-6, with D possibly being TRBD1 (5 bases). Trimming left V 0 bases short and J 2 bases short, with 14 bases between. Germline V CDR1 and CDR2: ENHRY, SYGVKD. This CDR3 contains 18 residues. This CDR3 is CAISESGAGPPGANVLTF. The CDR3 region has the DNA TGTGCCATCAGTGAGTCAGGGGCAGGGCCTCCTGGGGCCAACGTCCTGACTTTC.

J is TRBJ2-1 and V is TRBV4-3, with D tentatively TRBD1 (6 bases). This CDR3 is built from 15 residues. Trimming removed 1 base from V and 8 bases from J, with 15 bases in between. Germline V CDR1 and CDR2: LGHNA, YSLEER. The chain's CDR3 is CASSQVRSGADEQFF. The CDR3 bases are TGCGCCAGCAGCCAAGTCCGGTCAGGGGCCGATGAGCAGTTCTTC.

This clonotype was observed at least ten times. The J gene is TRBJ2-4, the V gene TRBV4-3; D might be TRBD1 or TRBD2, each matching 5 bases. Trimming shortened V by 3 bases and J by 1 base, and 16 bases separated the two germline ends. Germline V gene sequence: CDR1 LGHNA, CDR2 YSLEER. This CDR3 has 17 residues. CDR3 nucleotides: TGCGCCAGCAGCCACGCAAGGCCGGGGACGGCCAAAAACATTCAGTACTTC. Protein product: CASSHARPGTAKNIQYF.

This clonotype appeared many times. The V call is TRBV5-1, the J call TRBJ2-3; TRBD2 is a possible D gene (5 bases). Looked up from germline, CDR1 is SGHRS and CDR2 is YFSETQ. Trimming pared 0 bases from V and 6 bases from J, leaving 14 bases between. The CDR3 loop spans 15 amino acids. CDR3 residues: CASSLVEASVDTQYF. Here the CDR3 DNA reads TGCGCCAGCAGCTTGGTGGAGGCCTCTGTGGATACGCAGTATTTT.

In this sample, this clonotype is large. This chain uses TRBV12-3 or TRBV12-4 with TRBJ1-1; 7 bases match TRBD1. This CDR3 is 14 amino acids long. Losses at the gene ends were 3 bases for V and 1 base for J; bases not matched to a gene: 2. The CDR3 nucleotides read TGTGCCAGCAGTTTGGGGACAGCGAACACTGAAGCTTTCTTT. It codes for CASSLGTANTEAFF.

Worth noting for this clonotype: Given a much more abundant clone one base away, this may be a read error. The rearrangement joins TRBV7-9 to TRBJ1-2; 9 bases are shared with TRBD1. The CDR3 runs to 13 residues. From germline, CDR1 is SEHNR and CDR2 FQNEAQ (reference sequence). Unmatched junction bases numbered 8, after V lost 5 bases and J lost 10 bases. DNA for the CDR3: TGTGCCAGCAGCCGGACAGGGGAAGGAGACTACACCTTC. This encodes CASSRTGEGDYTF.

This clonotype was seen a few times. This sequence joins TRBV20-1 and TRBJ2-1; 14 positions match TRBD2. The CDR3 spans 17 residues. Germline V gives CDR1 DFQATT, CDR2 SNEGSKA (reference sequence). The junction had 9 bases not matched to a gene; V was cut back by 0 bases and J by 8 bases. The CDR3 nucleotides read TGCAGTGCTAGAGATCCCCTGACTAGCGGGAGGGCCCATGAGCAGTTCTTC. Translation gives CSARDPLTSGRAHEQFF.

This clonotype has just a few counts. This chain connects TRBV7-9 to TRBJ2-3, with a weak D call TRBD2 (5 bases). This CDR3 has 16 amino acids. The germline CDR1 and CDR2 sequences are SEHNR and FQNEAQ (reference sequence). With 0 bases removed from V and 2 bases from J, the gap between germline ends came to 12 bases. The CDR3 DNA follows: TGTGCCAGCAGCTTAGCGTTGCGGAGGTCCACAGATACGCAGTATTTT. Encoded protein: CASSLALRRSTDTQYF. Combining the CDR3 with reference TRBV7-9 and TRBJ2-3 gives the whole variable domain DTGVSQNPRHKITKRGQNVTFRCDPISEHNRLYWYRQTLGQGPEFLTYFQNEAQLEKSRLLSDRFSAERPKGSFSTLEIQRTEQGDSAMYLCASSLALRRSTDTQYFGPGTRLTVL.

The gene calls are TRBV18 and TRBJ2-2, with D maybe TRBD2 (5 bases). Trimming cost V 4 bases and J 5 bases, with 14 bases left between them. Per germline, CDR1 KGHSH and CDR2 LQKENI. The CDR3 has 15 residues. CDR3: CASSQGLPGTGELFF. CDR3 DNA: TGTGCCAGCTCACAGGGCCTCCCGGGGACCGGGGAGCTGTTTTTT.

This clonotype was observed many times. The V call is TRBV28, the J call TRBJ2-1, with 7 nucleotides matching TRBD2. Trimming cost V 4 bases and J 5 bases; bases outside gene matches: 14. The CDR3 has 17 amino acids. CDR1 MDHEN and CDR2 SYDVKM come from the germline V gene. For the CDR3, the DNA is TGTGCCAGCAGTTCGGTGGGTCTGGGGGAGGGCCACAATGAGCAGTTCTTC. It specifies CASSSVGLGEGHNEQFF.